One and the same sample provided the 17 T cell receptor beta chains below, sequenced in a study of blood T cell repertoires in COVID-19. Profiling relied on immunoSEQ multiplex PCR, and the TCRdb table lists in-frame clones only, not all of them. The sample carries around 250,000 clones, around 84% recorded once. The sequencing input was PBMCs or T cells enriched from blood (not recorded which). All receptors come from a woman between 50 and 59 years old who had recovered from COVID-19.

The chain joins TRBV2 to TRBJ2-4; 7 bases fit TRBD2. From germline, CDR1 is SNHLY and CDR2 FYNNEI. This CDR3 spans 14 amino acids. J gave up 7 bases and V 7 bases, and 10 bases lay outside the gene matches. CDR3 in amino acids: CASKPGTTHNIQYF. DNA of the CDR3: TGTGCCAGCAAACCCGGGACTACTCATAACATTCAGTACTTC. Variable domain in full (rest from reference TRBV2 and TRBJ2-4): EPEVTQTPSHQVTQMGQEVILRCVPISNHLYFYWYRQILGQKVEFLVSFYNNEISEKSEIFDDQFSVERPDGSNFTLKIRSTKLEDSAMYFCASKPGTTHNIQYFGAGTRLSVL.

V and J are TRBV28 and TRBJ2-2; 10 bases fit TRBD1. CDR1 is MDHEN and CDR2 is SYDVKM in the germline V gene. The CDR3 runs 14 residues. The V gene end was trimmed by 6 bases and the J gene end by 9 bases; junction bases not matched to a gene: 7. In nucleotides, the CDR3 is TGTGCCAGCAGCACGGGACAGGGGACCCGGGAGCTGTTTTTT. Protein: CASSTGQGTRELFF. The whole variable domain, remainder taken from reference TRBV28 and TRBJ2-2, is DVKVTQSSRYLVKRTGEKVFLECVQDMDHENMFWYRQDPGLGLRLIYFSYDVKMKEKGDIPEGYSVSREKKERFSLILESASTNQTSMYLCASSTGQGTRELFFGEGSRLTVL.

The genes are TRBV6-5 and TRBJ2-2; the D gene is possibly TRBD1 (6 bases). V was pared by 2 bases and J by 7 bases, with 17 bases between. The V gene's germline CDR1 is MNHEY and CDR2 SVGAGI. The CDR3 length is 16 residues. The CDR3 nucleotides are TGTGCCAGCAGTTACACCTTAAACAGGGCTGTCGGGGAGCTGTTTTTT. This translates into CASSYTLNRAVGELFF.

V gene TRBV11-3 combines with J gene TRBJ2-1; tentatively, D is TRBD2 (6 bases). The CDR3 covers 17 residues. Germline-derived CDR1 and CDR2 are SGHNT and YENEEA. V lost 1 base and J 2 bases, leaving 15 bases between the germline ends. DNA for the CDR3: TGTGCCAGCAGCTTAGGGGACGGAGGGAAGACCTACAATGAGCAGTTCTTC. It is translated as CASSLGDGGKTYNEQFF.

V usage is TRBV7-9 and J usage is TRBJ1-2, with TRBD1 matching 12 bases. The CDR3 contains 16 residues. V shed 1 base and J 6 bases; nucleotides not matched to a gene: 6. The V gene's germline CDR1 is SEHNR and CDR2 FQNEAQ (reference sequence). The chain's CDR3 is CASSLGWDRGPNGYTF. The CDR3 DNA sequence: TGTGCCAGCAGCTTAGGGTGGGACAGGGGGCCTAATGGCTACACCTTC.

This chain links TRBV4-1 with TRBJ1-5, with a tentative D call TRBD1 (5 bases). The CDR3 sequence is 15 residues long. V was cut by 0 bases and J by 5 bases, with 11 bases left in between. Germline loops: CDR1 MGHRA, CDR2 YSYEKL. The CDR3 is CASSQDWGGHQPQHF. CDR3 DNA sequence: TGCGCCAGCAGCCAAGATTGGGGGGGTCATCAGCCCCAGCATTTT.

This chain uses TRBV5-1 with TRBJ1-4; TRBD1 is a possible D gene (6 bases). This CDR3 contains 17 residues. Germline values: CDR1 SGHRS, CDR2 YFSETQ. The V end lost 3 bases, the J end lost 3 bases, and 18 bases lay between the germline ends. CDR3 DNA sequence: TGCGCCAGCAGCTGGGGGTCAGGGGCGACGGCTAATGAAAAACTGTTTTTT. This sequence encodes CASSWGSGATANEKLFF.

This chain uses TRBV13 with TRBJ2-5; the match to TRBD2 covers 7 bases. J was trimmed by 2 bases and V by 4 bases; bases with no gene match: 7. CDR1 PRHDT and CDR2 FYEKMQ come from the germline V gene (reference sequence). The CDR3 length is 15 residues. The CDR3 region is CASSSLAGKQETQYF. The DNA for the CDR3 is TGTGCCAGCAGCTCTTTAGCGGGCAAACAAGAGACCCAGTACTTC. Supplemented by reference TRBV13 and TRBJ2-5, the full variable domain reads AAGVIQSPRHLIKEKRETATLKCYPIPRHDTVYWYQQGPGQDPQFLISFYEKMQSDKGSIPDRFSAQQFSDYHSELNMSSLELGDSALYFCASSSLAGKQETQYFGPGTRLLVL.

J is TRBJ1-5 and V is TRBV18, with 7 bases lining up with TRBD1. J was trimmed by 8 bases and V by 5 bases; bases with no gene match: 9. There are 14 residues in the CDR3. Germline V gene sequence: CDR1 KGHSH, CDR2 LQKENI. CDR3 sequence reads: CASSERQGMKPQHF. CDR3 nucleotide sequence: TGTGCCAGCTCAGAGAGACAGGGTATGAAGCCCCAGCATTTT.

The chain is built from TRBV27 and TRBJ1-1; D is possibly TRBD1 (5 bases). Trimming cost V 0 bases and J 2 bases, with 10 bases left between them. CDR3 size: 15 residues. CDR1 is MNHEY and CDR2 is SMNVEV in the germline V gene (reference sequence). CDR3 amino acids: CASSLSMGLNTEAFF. DNA of the CDR3: TGTGCCAGCAGTTTATCGATGGGGCTCAACACTGAAGCTTTCTTT.

The rearrangement joins TRBV3-1 (or the pseudogene TRBV3-2) to TRBJ2-5; weak D call: TRBD2 (6 bases). Germline CDR1 reads LGHDT; CDR2 reads YNNKEL (reference sequence). The ends were cut back, 0 bases at V and 1 base at J, with 9 bases in the middle. The length of the CDR3 is 15 residues. CDR3 DNA: TGTGCCAGCAGCCAAGATCCGGGACTCCAAGAGACCCAGTACTTC. This gives the protein CASSQDPGLQETQYF.

This chain links TRBV9 with TRBJ2-7, with D possibly TRBD1 on 6 matching bases. Germline loops: CDR1 SGDLS, CDR2 YYNGEE. The V gene lost 2 bases and the J gene lost 1 base, with 10 bases spanning the gap. The CDR3 runs to 14 residues. Here the CDR3 DNA reads TGTGCCAGCAGCGTGAGGGACATGTCCTACGAGCAGTACTTC. Protein: CASSVRDMSYEQYF.

The chain uses TRBV7-8 and TRBJ2-3, with D uncertain. V lost 5 bases, J lost 8 bases, and 20 bases lay in between. CDR3 length: 15 amino acids. The germline V gene encodes CDR1 SGHVS and CDR2 FQNEAQ. CDR3 protein: CASSLQEALSGTQYF. For the CDR3, the DNA is TGTGCCAGCAGCCTCCAAGAAGCGCTGAGTGGTACGCAGTATTTT.

This clone was counted once. The chain recombines TRBV25-1 with TRBJ2-1, with 7 bases identical to TRBD1. Trimming removed 2 bases from V and 10 bases from J; junction bases left unmatched: 14. In germline, CDR1 is MGHDK, CDR2 SYGVNS. The CDR3 length is 16 residues. The CDR3 bases are TGTGCCAGCAGTGAAAACAGGGGACCTTGGTTGAAGGAGCAGTTCTTC. It codes for CASSENRGPWLKEQFF.

The CDR3 here is CASSVQPSAADTQYF. The CDR3 coding sequence is TGTGCCAGCAGCGTCCAGCCTAGCGCAGCAGATACGCAGTATTTT. The chain couples TRBV9 to TRBJ2-3; possible D gene TRBD2, 6 bases. Germline V lookup: CDR1 SGDLS, CDR2 YYNGEE. V was shortened by 2 bases and J by 4 bases, with 14 bases between the two germline ends. This CDR3 has 15 amino acids.

This clone was counted a few times. The chain is built from TRBV12-3 or TRBV12-4 and TRBJ2-5; possibly TRBD1 for D (6 bases). This CDR3 is built from 12 residues. V was trimmed by 8 bases and J by 7 bases, leaving 14 bases between them. The CDR3 is CASAPGVGTQYF. The CDR3, as DNA: TGTGCCAGCGCCCCAGGGGTAGGGACCCAGTACTTC.

This chain connects TRBV11-2 to TRBJ2-3; D is uncertain. The germline CDR1 and CDR2 sequences are SGHAT and FQNNGV. V shed 0 bases and J shed 4 bases, with 11 bases lying between them. The CDR3 extends over 15 amino acids. CDR3 bases: TGTGCCAGCAGCTTAGATATTGGGCACCCAGATACGCAGTATTTT. Amino acid sequence: CASSLDIGHPDTQYF.